This T cell receptor beta chain was documented in a study of T-cell reconstitution after alpha-beta-depleted transplantation in children. This clonotype has a handful of counts. Construction of the TCRbeta library involved unique molecular identifiers. TCRdb itself ran the PCR reads through MiXCR, one entry per CDR3 protein. The repertoire holds hundreds of thousands of distinct CDR3 sequences, with 16% as singletons. The CDR3 consists of 17 residues. The V gene lost 6 bases and the J gene lost 2 bases, with 19 bases spanning the gap. This sample comprised PBMCs from the stem cell graft donor, obtained from the stem cell graft. This clonotype was obtained from a human donor who donated a stem cell graft to a child with acute myeloid leukemia. The chain uses TRBV12-3 or TRBV12-4 and TRBJ2-2; the D gene is possibly TRBD2 (6 bases). CDR3 bases: TGTGCCAGCAGCCGCAGCGGGTCGAAAACCAACACCGGGGAGCTGTTTTTT. Translating it yields CASSRSGSKTNTGELFF.